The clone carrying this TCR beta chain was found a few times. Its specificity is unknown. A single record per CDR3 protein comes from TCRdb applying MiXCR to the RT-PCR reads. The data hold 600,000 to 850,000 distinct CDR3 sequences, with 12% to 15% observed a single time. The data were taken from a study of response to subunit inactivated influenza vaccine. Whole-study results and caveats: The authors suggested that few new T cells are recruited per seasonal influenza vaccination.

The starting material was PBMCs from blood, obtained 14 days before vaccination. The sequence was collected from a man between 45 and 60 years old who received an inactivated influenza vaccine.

The CDR3 bases are TGTGCCAGCAGACAACACGGAAGCAATGAAAAACTGTTTTTT. This translates into CASRQHGSNEKLFF. The gene calls are TRBV6-1 and TRBJ1-4, with D hard to call. The CDR3 is 14 amino acids. Germline CDR1 and CDR2: MNHNS and SASEGT. V lost 6 bases, J lost 5 bases, and 13 bases lay in between.